The 20 T cell receptor beta chains in this list originate from one sample, sequenced in a study of radiotherapy plus CTLA-4 blockade in lung cancer. Assay: immunoSEQ multiplex PCR; the TCRdb copy retains only in-frame clones and omits some. The sample lists under 90,000 clones, around 72% occurring once. Here the sequenced sample was peripheral blood, taken from a patient treated with radiotherapy plus ipilimumab. The receptor source for this set is a human donor with non-small cell lung cancer that progressed on radiotherapy plus ipilimumab.

The rearrangement joins TRBV9 to TRBJ1-3, with D hard to call. CDR3 length: 16 amino acids. CDR1 and CDR2 from the germline V gene are SGDLS and YYNGEE. Between the trimmed V and J ends, which lost 4 bases and 1 base, there was a span of 15 bases. CDR3 bases: TGTGCCAGCAGCCCCCCGGGGAGCGGGTCTGGAAACACCATATATTTT. It encodes CASSPPGSGSGNTIYF.

With regard to this clone: One junction end does not reproduce the germline sequence, and a read error may be involved. The chain couples TRBV5-1 to TRBJ1-4; TRBD1 is a possible D gene (5 bases). CDR1 and CDR2 from the germline V gene are SGHRS and YFSETQ. The length of the CDR3 is 17 residues. CDR3 in amino acids: CASSEGPPGYLNGKLFF. The CDR3 coding sequence is TGCGCCAGCAGCGAGGGGCCCCCAGGGTACCTTAATGGAAAACTGTTTTTT.

This chain connects TRBV6-5 to TRBJ2-5; D not certain. This CDR3 is built from 13 residues. The V gene lost 2 bases and the J gene lost 1 base, with 5 bases spanning the gap. The germline V gene has CDR1 MNHEY and CDR2 SVGAGI. The CDR3 DNA reads TGTGCCAGCAGTTACGTCGGCCAAGAGACCCAGTACTTC. Translation gives CASSYVGQETQYF.

This rearrangement joins TRBV7-8 to TRBJ2-1; D call uncertain. Per germline, CDR1 SGHVS and CDR2 FQNEAQ. V was pared by 3 bases and J by 7 bases, with 13 bases between. The length of the CDR3 is 14 residues. CDR3 DNA: TGTGCCAGCAGCTTTGATCGGAATTCTAATGAGCAGTTCTTC. Translating it yields CASSFDRNSNEQFF.

The genes are TRBV19 and TRBJ2-1, with 7 positions matching TRBD1. Germline lookup yields CDR1 LNHDA and CDR2 SQIVND (reference sequence). The length of the CDR3 is 18 residues. The ends lost 8 bases at V and 10 bases at J; junction bases unmatched: 26. CDR3 amino acids: CASSAGTVRGSHLREQFF. The CDR3 DNA sequence: TGTGCCAGTTCCGCCGGGACAGTTCGAGGCTCCCACCTCAGGGAGCAGTTCTTC.

The chain uses TRBV10-1 and TRBJ1-1; no clear D. V was pared by 4 bases and J by 3 bases, with 9 bases between. Germline CDR1 reads WNHNN; CDR2 reads SYGVQD (reference sequence). The CDR3 has 13 residues. DNA for the CDR3: TGCGCCAGCAGTGGAGGGAGGGACACTGAAGCTTTCTTT. Its translation is CASSGGRDTEAFF.

J is TRBJ1-2 and V is TRBV6-5; 8 bases line up with TRBD1. Germline V gene sequence: CDR1 MNHEY, CDR2 SVGAGI. V trimming: 7 bases; J trimming: 3 bases; junction bases outside the gene matches: 10. The CDR3 length is 15 residues. The CDR3 bases are TGTGCCAGCACCCCCTCGACAGGGGACCACTATGGCTACACCTTC. Amino acid sequence: CASTPSTGDHYGYTF.

DNA for the CDR3: TGCGCCAGCAGCCTCCGGTATGGAAGGAACGAAAAACTGTTTTTT. The encoded protein is CASSLRYGRNEKLFF. J is TRBJ1-4 and V is TRBV4-3; unclear D gene. Germline CDR1 LGHNA, CDR2 YSLEER. The CDR3 loop spans 15 amino acids. V was cut by 4 bases and J by 8 bases, with 17 bases left in between.

The chain carries TRBV5-1 and TRBJ1-4, with a weak D call TRBD1 (6 bases). The germline V gene encodes CDR1 SGHRS and CDR2 YFSETQ. Trimming removed 0 bases from V and 7 bases from J, with 10 bases in between. The CDR3 runs to 14 residues. Here the CDR3 DNA reads TGCGCCAGCAGCTTGGAGGGGGAGTTTGAAAAACTGTTTTTT. As protein: CASSLEGEFEKLFF.

The chain links TRBV5-4 to TRBJ2-3; D possibly corresponds to TRBD1 (6 bases). CDR1 is SGHNT and CDR2 is YYREEE in the germline V gene (reference sequence). Trimming took 4 bases from V and 2 from J, leaving 11 bases between them. The CDR3 extends over 14 amino acids. Here the CDR3 DNA reads TGTGCCAGCAGCCGCGGACAGATCACAGATACGCAGTATTTT. Residues: CASSRGQITDTQYF.

The chain has TRBV7-3 and TRBJ2-7; D ambiguous. V was shortened by 2 bases and J by 0 bases, with 23 bases between the two germline ends. The V gene's germline CDR1 is SGHTA and CDR2 FQGTGA. The CDR3 totals 19 residues. CDR3 residues: CASSLEEELNIFPSYEQYF. The CDR3 region has the DNA TGTGCCAGCAGCTTAGAAGAGGAACTGAATATCTTCCCCTCCTACGAGCAGTACTTC.

This sequence joins TRBV19 and TRBJ2-1; the D gene is possibly TRBD1 (5 bases). Trimming removed 1 base at V and 7 bases at J, with 11 bases between. Germline CDR1 is LNHDA and CDR2 is SQIVND (reference sequence). This CDR3 region has 14 residues. The CDR3 spells CASSIGQGRNEQFF. The CDR3 DNA follows: TGTGCCAGTAGTATAGGTCAGGGTCGGAATGAGCAGTTCTTC.

This clone appeared a few times. This sequence joins TRBV29-1 and TRBJ2-1, with 9 bases matching TRBD2. The CDR3 has 15 amino acids. V lost 7 bases and J lost 5; bases outside the gene matches: 12. CDR1 SQVTM and CDR2 ANQGSEA come from the germline V gene. DNA of the CDR3: TGCAGCGCCAAGGGGTCGCGGGAGGGCAACAATGAGCAGTTCTTC. Encoded protein: CSAKGSREGNNEQFF.

The V and J genes are TRBV5-1 and TRBJ1-2, with D perhaps TRBD1 (5 bases). Per germline, CDR1 SGHRS and CDR2 YFSETQ. The V gene lost 4 bases and the J gene lost 3 bases, with 7 bases spanning the gap. The CDR3 loop spans 12 amino acids. CDR3 DNA: TGCGCCAGCAGCCAGACAGACTATGGCTACACCTTC. The encoded protein is CASSQTDYGYTF.

The genes are TRBV19 and TRBJ2-5; a weak D match, TRBD1 (5 bases). The CDR3 length is 13 residues. Trimming pared 0 bases from V and 8 bases from J, leaving 10 bases between. Germline loops: CDR1 LNHDA, CDR2 SQIVND (reference sequence). The CDR3 bases are TGTGCCAGTAGTATAGATAGGGGAAGCACCCAGTACTTC. Translating it yields CASSIDRGSTQYF. The entire variable domain, with the rest obtained from reference TRBV19 and TRBJ2-5, is as follows: DGGITQSPKYLFRKEGQNVTLSCEQNLNHDAMYWYRQDPGQGLRLIYYSQIVNDFQKGDIAEGYSVSREKKESFPLTVTSAQKNPTAFYLCASSIDRGSTQYFGPGTRLLVL.

A few counts support this clone. V is TRBV6-1 and J is TRBJ2-1; weak D call: TRBD1 (6 bases). Germline V gene lookup returns CDR1 MNHNS and CDR2 SASEGT. The CDR3 runs to 14 residues. V lost 8 bases to trimming and J lost 0 bases, with 11 bases between them. The CDR3 is CASGGSVSYNEQFF. In DNA, the CDR3 is TGTGCCAGCGGGGGCTCCGTCTCCTACAATGAGCAGTTCTTC.

This clone has just one count. The chain couples TRBV10-2 to TRBJ2-5; TRBD2 aligns across 11 bases. This CDR3 spans 14 amino acids. V lost 10 bases, J lost 1 base, and 5 bases stayed unmatched. Germline CDR1 WSHSY, CDR2 SAAADI. The CDR3, as DNA: TGCGCCACGGGACTAGCGGAGCTCCAAGAGACCCAGTACTTC. It encodes CATGLAELQETQYF.

This chain uses TRBV5-6 with TRBJ1-5; perhaps TRBD1 as D (5 bases). Trimming removed 0 bases at V and 6 bases at J, with 13 bases between. The CDR3 consists of 15 residues. The germline CDR1 and CDR2 sequences are SGHDT and YYEEEE. The chain's CDR3 is CASSLGVAGSQPQHF. As DNA, the CDR3 is TGTGCCAGCAGCTTGGGGGTGGCAGGGAGTCAGCCCCAGCATTTT.

The rearrangement links TRBV11-2 to TRBJ1-1; 7 bases fit TRBD1. CDR3 size: 16 residues. The J segment lost 3 bases and the V segment lost 5 bases, leaving 12 bases of the junction unmatched. The germline V gene encodes CDR1 SGHAT and CDR2 FQNNGV. The CDR3 DNA reads as TGTGCCAGCAGCCCCTGGGGAGGGGGCGAGTACACTGAAGCTTTCTTT. Its protein is CASSPWGGGEYTEAFF.

V gene TRBV7-2 combines with J gene TRBJ1-2; 9 bases align to TRBD1. CDR3 length: 16 residues. Germline CDR1 reads SGHTA; CDR2 reads FQGNSA. Unmatched junction bases numbered 12, after V lost 6 bases and J lost 4 bases. CDR3 residues: CASSLSGTGFVYGYTF. CDR3 DNA: TGTGCCAGCAGTCTCTCCGGGACAGGGTTTGTCTATGGCTACACCTTC.